Sequencing of this T cell receptor (beta chain) was carried out in a study of tumor-infiltrating lymphocytes in primary liver carcinoma. General study points: Significantly larger top-250-clone fractions were found in tumors than in blood (p = 0.039).

The study co-extracted DNA and RNA from around 18-30 mg of unsorted bulk tissue. Over 80% of the cells in every tumor sample were viable tumor cells. TCR beta cDNA was prepared out of approximately 470 ng total RNA by means of a constant-region primer. Employing slightly modified ARM-PCR, three nested multiplex PCR rounds were run, and these gave rise to the TCR beta libraries. Forward primers for TRBV1-TRBV30 and a C-beta reverse primer served the first two PCR rounds, at about 10 cycles each. TCRdb analysed the multiplex PCR reads with MiXCR anew, one entry per CDR3 protein. The sample has about 110,000 distinct CDR3 sequences; around 62% are singletons. The CDR3 consists of 14 residues. Germline lookup yields CDR1 MDHEN and CDR2 SYDVKM. There are a few counts of this clonotype. Its target is not known. A read error may account for a junction end that differs from germline.

The genes are TRBV28 and TRBJ2-3; possible D gene TRBD2, 5 bases. Sequences were obtained from liver tumor tissue from sampling region 1. The subset is: tumor region T1, superior pole. The sequence came from a woman aged 60 to 75 with primary liver carcinoma and hepatitis B virus infection. The CDR3 DNA follows: TGTGCCAGTAGTTCACCCACCGAGGGAGATACGCAGTATTTT. It encodes CASSSPTEGDTQYF.